This note documents a single TCR beta chain sequence. These data originate in a study of T cells after yellow fever vaccination. TCR cDNA, made by 5'RACE template switching, carried an added universal primer site and UMIs. TCRdb called the 5' RACE reads again in MiXCR, with one record for every CDR3 protein. The top ten hold more than 13% of the sample, which has approximately 600,000 distinct CDR3 sequences, 9% to 15% seen once. V lost 0 bases to trimming and J lost 9 bases, with 16 bases between them. CDR1 SGHRS and CDR2 YFSETQ come from the germline V gene. CDR3 size: 15 residues. The clonotype comes from a young man who received the YFV17D yellow fever vaccine. The rearrangement links TRBV5-1 to TRBJ2-1, with D perhaps given as TRBD1 or TRBD2 (5 bases each). The sample here was PBMCs, taken on the day of the yellow fever booster vaccination. The CDR3 coding sequence is TGCGCCAGCAGCTTGGAGCTGGTTCGGGACGGTGAGCAGTTCTTC. It codes for CASSLELVRDGEQFF.